A selection of T cell receptor beta chains follows, all from one sample in a study of glioma-infiltrating T cells. A single record per CDR3 protein comes from TCRdb applying MiXCR to the multiplex PCR reads. The profile shows over 140,000 distinct CDR3 sequences, roughly two fifths of them singletons. Material: glioma tissue, nonneoplastic brain tissue, or PBMCs (not recorded which). The receptors stem from a human donor with low-grade glioma or glioblastoma, undergoing nonglioma brain surgery, or in good health (not recorded which). Each CDR3 is given with its conserved first and last residue. A D gene is named only where the DNA matches it firmly. A clone size is listed for some rows: how often the clone was seen (once, few, many), or a class if it is expanded.

DNA,CDR3,length,V,J,D,size
TGCGCCAGCAGCCAGTACGATTCAGGGAGCTCCTACAATGAGCAGTTCTTC,CASSQYDSGSSYNEQFF,17,TRBV4-3,TRBJ2-1,-,-
TGCAGTGCCGAAACTAGCGGGCTTAGCACAGATACGCAGTATTTT,CSAETSGLSTDTQYF,15,TRBV20-1,TRBJ2-3,TRBD2,-
TGTGCCAGCAGGGAGGGGGAAGAGACCCAGTACTTC,CASREGEETQYF,12,TRBV6-2/TRBV6-3,TRBJ2-5,-,-
TGTGCCAGCAGCCAAGGAGGAGGACAGGGGGCCCACGAGCAGTACTTC,CASSQGGGQGAHEQYF,16,TRBV3-1,TRBJ2-7,TRBD1,-
TGTGCCAGCAGCGATCAGGGGGCGAACAATCAGCCCCAGCATTTT,CASSDQGANNQPQHF,15,TRBV28,TRBJ1-5,TRBD1,-
TGTGCCAGCAGTTACGGTTGGTTGAACACCGGGGAGCTGTTTTTT,CASSYGWLNTGELFF,15,TRBV6-5,TRBJ2-2,-,few
TGTGCCAGCAGCAAGGGGACAGGGGGTTCCTACAATGAGCAGTTCTTC,CASSKGTGGSYNEQFF,16,TRBV6-1,TRBJ2-1,TRBD1,few
TGTGCCAGCAGCAATAGGAACGGCAATGAGCAGTTCTTC,CASSNRNGNEQFF,13,TRBV7-2,TRBJ2-1,-,few
TGTGCCAGCAGCGACCAATATCTCACAGATACGCAGCATTTT,CASSDQYLTDTQHF,14,TRBV11-1,TRBJ1-5,-,-
TGTGCCAGCAGCCGCGGACAGGTCACTGAAGCTTTCTTT,CASSRGQVTEAFF,13,TRBV7-2,TRBJ1-1,TRBD1,-
TGTGCCAGCAGTTACGCGGGGACGGCAAGCTATGGCTACACCTTC,CASSYAGTASYGYTF,15,TRBV6-5,TRBJ1-2,-,-
TGTGCCATCAGTGCGGTGAACGAGCAGTACTTC,CAISAVNEQYF,11,TRBV28,TRBJ2-7,-,-
TGTGCCAGCAGTTTCCAGGGAGAGGAAGCTTTCTTT,CASSFQGEEAFF,12,TRBV6-1,TRBJ1-1,-,-
TGCGCCAGCAGCCAAGAGGGGATCGGCCTCAATGAGCAGTTCTTC,CASSQEGIGLNEQFF,15,TRBV4-1,TRBJ2-1,-,-
TGTGCCAGCAGTTTGTGGGGAGCCAAAAACATTCAGTACTTC,CASSLWGAKNIQYF,14,TRBV12-3/TRBV12-4,TRBJ2-4,-,few
TGCAGTGCCCCCCTTAGCGAGCAGTACTTC,CSAPLSEQYF,10,TRBV20-1,TRBJ2-7,-,few
TGCGCCAGCAGCGGGAATCCGGAAGAGACCCAGTACTTC,CASSGNPEETQYF,13,TRBV5-1,TRBJ2-5,-,once
TGCGCCAGCAGCCCAGCGGGGGATTTGAGGAATTCACCCCTCCACTTT,CASSPAGDLRNSPLHF,16,TRBV5-1,TRBJ1-6,-,-
TGTGCCAGCAGTTCCGGACTAGCGGGGGGCTACAATGAGCAGTTCTTC,CASSSGLAGGYNEQFF,16,TRBV27,TRBJ2-1,TRBD2,many
TGTGCCAGCAGCAAAAATCAGGGTCAGGATGGCTACACCTTC,CASSKNQGQDGYTF,14,TRBV5-4,TRBJ1-2,-,-
TGCGCCAGTAGCTTAATGTTTGGAGATACGCAGTATTTT,CASSLMFGDTQYF,13,TRBV4-1,TRBJ2-3,-,-
TGCGCCAGCAGCTTTGGACTAGCGGAGAACAATGAGCAGTTCTTC,CASSFGLAENNEQFF,15,TRBV4-3,TRBJ2-1,TRBD2,many
TGTGCCAGCAGTTACATCCAGCCTACCTACAATGAGCAGTTCTTC,CASSYIQPTYNEQFF,15,TRBV6-2/TRBV6-3,TRBJ2-1,-,-
TGCAGTGCTATAGCTACTAGCGGGGGCCACTTGATCGACTACGAGCAGTACTTC,CSAIATSGGHLIDYEQYF,18,TRBV20-1,TRBJ2-7,TRBD2,-
TGTGCCAGCAGCGTTTCCGGGACAGATCCCGTTAGCAATCAGCCCCAGCATTTT,CASSVSGTDPVSNQPQHF,18,TRBV7-2,TRBJ1-5,TRBD1,-
TGTGCCAGCCAGGGGGACAATCAGCCCCAGCATTTT,CASQGDNQPQHF,12,TRBV7-2,TRBJ1-5,TRBD1,few
TGTGCCAGCTCGCGGGAGGGGGTCACAGATACGCAGTATTTT,CASSREGVTDTQYF,14,TRBV18,TRBJ2-3,TRBD2,few
TGTGCCAGCACTTCCGTCTCCCACGAGCAGTACTTC,CASTSVSHEQYF,12,TRBV28,TRBJ2-7,-,-
TGTGCCAGCCTCATCTTCCCAGGGGCTCCTACGCCCCTCCACTTT,CASLIFPGAPTPLHF,15,TRBV6-2/TRBV6-3,TRBJ1-6,-,-
TGCAGTGCTAGAGAAGGCGTCGGAGCCAAAAACATTCAGTACTTC,CSAREGVGAKNIQYF,15,TRBV20-1,TRBJ2-4,-,-
TGTGCCAGCAGACAGGGTAACTATGGCTACACCTTC,CASRQGNYGYTF,12,TRBV2,TRBJ1-2,-,-
TGTGCCAGCAGTTTACAGGGGGGCGGGCAGCCCCAGCATTTT,CASSLQGGGQPQHF,14,TRBV27,TRBJ1-5,TRBD1,-
TGTGCCAGCAGCCCGACAGGCAACACTGAAGCTTTCTTT,CASSPTGNTEAFF,13,TRBV18,TRBJ1-1,-,many
TGTGCCAGCAGACCCGGACAGGCTGGGGCCAACGTCCTGACTTTC,CASRPGQAGANVLTF,15,TRBV6-1,TRBJ2-6,TRBD1,-
TGTGCCAGCAGTTACGGAGGAGGAGGAAACATTCAGTACTTC,CASSYGGGGNIQYF,14,TRBV6-6,TRBJ2-4,-,few
TGTGCCAGCCCACCTTCAGGGGGATGGGTATACAATGAGCAGTTCTTC,CASPPSGGWVYNEQFF,16,TRBV28,TRBJ2-1,TRBD1,-
TGTGCCAGCAGCTTAGGAGGGAGAAAGGAGACCCAGTACTTC,CASSLGGRKETQYF,14,TRBV7-2,TRBJ2-5,-,-
TGTGCCACCAGTGATTCTGCGGAAGGGAATAATCAGCCCCAGCATTTT,CATSDSAEGNNQPQHF,16,TRBV24-1,TRBJ1-5,-,few
TGCGCCAGCAGCGAACGGATGAACACTGAAGCTTTCTTT,CASSERMNTEAFF,13,TRBV4-1,TRBJ1-1,-,few
TGTGCCAGCAGTTTCGGGACAGGGGGAAGGAACACTGAAGCTTTCTTT,CASSFGTGGRNTEAFF,16,TRBV6-2/TRBV6-3,TRBJ1-1,TRBD1,-
TGTGCCAGCAGTTTAACGGATAGATCACCCCTCCACTTT,CASSLTDRSPLHF,13,TRBV27,TRBJ1-6,-,many
TGTGCCAGCAGTTTAGAGACTGTACAGTTCTTC,CASSLETVQFF,11,TRBV27,TRBJ2-1,-,-
TGTGCCAGCAGTTATCTGTTCGGGACTAACACAGATACGCAGTATTTT,CASSYLFGTNTDTQYF,16,TRBV6-1,TRBJ2-3,TRBD2,few
TGTGCCAGCACTCAAAGGCGTACTAGCGGAAGCACAGATACGCAGTATTTT,CASTQRRTSGSTDTQYF,17,TRBV6-1,TRBJ2-3,TRBD2,many
TGTGCCAGCAGTTTTTTGACCCCCCAGCATTTT,CASSFLTPQHF,11,TRBV28,TRBJ1-5,-,few
TGTGCCAGCAGTTACTCTAGGGCGAAACACACTGAAGCTTTCTTT,CASSYSRAKHTEAFF,15,TRBV6-6,TRBJ1-1,-,-
TGTGCCAGCAGTTACTCTCCCAGCGGGAGTGATACGCAGTATTTT,CASSYSPSGSDTQYF,15,TRBV6-6,TRBJ2-3,TRBD2,few